The 14 T cell receptor beta chains below all came from one sample that was sequenced in a study of Graves' ophthalmopathy and Graves' hyperthyroidism. Amplifying from RNA transcripts, the study obtained TCR beta CDR3 regions. In the first round, RT-PCR was carried out with HTBI primers, and a multiplex PCR formed the second round. MiXCR, run by TCRdb on the multiplex PCR reads, gives a single entry per CDR3 protein. The sample carries 450,000 to 600,000 distinct CDR3 sequences, about two fifths recorded once. The sequencing input was peripheral blood or thyroid tissue (not recorded which). Receptors were obtained from an adult man with Graves' hyperthyroidism.

The chain has TRBV15 and TRBJ2-7, with a weak D call TRBD1 (5 bases). The CDR3 covers 16 residues. Trimming took 0 bases from V and 0 from J, leaving 12 bases between them. CDR1 and CDR2 from the germline V gene are LNHNV and YYDKDF (reference sequence). CDR3 loop: CATSRDDVGASYEQYF. Written as DNA, the CDR3 is TGTGCCACCAGCAGAGATGACGTAGGGGCCTCCTACGAGCAGTACTTC. Full variable domain (missing parts from reference TRBV15 and TRBJ2-7): DAMVIQNPRYQVTQFGKPVTLSCSQTLNHNVMYWYQQKSSQAPKLLFHYYDKDFNNEADTPDNFQSRRPNTSFCFLDIRSPGLGDTAMYLCATSRDDVGASYEQYFGPGTRLTVT.

This clonotype was observed a single time. A much larger clone lies one base from this, so it may be a read error. The chain carries TRBV6-1 and TRBJ1-1, with D unresolved. Trimming took off 6 bases at V and 4 bases at J, with 18 bases between the two ends. The CDR3 extends over 15 amino acids. The germline V gene has CDR1 MNHNS and CDR2 SASEGT. CDR3 nucleotide sequence: TGTGCCAGCAGGCGATCAGCAATCATGAGCACTGAAGCTTTCTTT. It encodes CASRRSAIMSTEAFF.

This clonotype showed up many times. V gene TRBV5-4 combines with J gene TRBJ2-7; TRBD2 matches at 11 bases. Looked up from germline, CDR1 is SGHNT and CDR2 is YYREEE (reference sequence). CDR3 length equals 14 residues. V shed 5 bases, J shed 5 bases, and the junction held 6 bases outside the gene matches. This CDR3 reads CASRGTSGGDEQYF. In DNA form, the CDR3 reads TGTGCCAGCAGGGGTACTAGCGGGGGCGACGAGCAGTACTTC.

In its sample, this clonotype was seen many times. V gene TRBV12-3 or TRBV12-4 combines with J gene TRBJ2-2; D remains unclear. The CDR3 runs to 15 residues. Trimming pared 2 bases from V and 2 bases from J, leaving 9 bases between. The CDR3 nucleotides read TGTGCCAGCAGTTTACGCAGAGTTAACACCGGGGAGCTGTTTTTT. This translates into CASSLRRVNTGELFF.

This clonotype showed up just a few times. J is TRBJ2-7 and V is TRBV6-6; TRBD1 matches at 9 bases. Trimming removed 2 bases from V and 5 bases from J; junction bases left unmatched: 4. The V gene's germline CDR1 is MNHNY and CDR2 SVGAGI (reference sequence). This CDR3 has 14 amino acids. The CDR3 loop reads CASSYGTGLHEQYF. The CDR3 DNA follows: TGTGCCAGCAGTTACGGGACAGGGCTTCACGAGCAGTACTTC.

This clonotype was counted many times. The CDR3 region is CASSLRGDEKLFF. CDR3 DNA: TGTGCCAGCAGCCTCAGGGGAGATGAAAAACTGTTTTTT. The gene calls are TRBV5-8 and TRBJ1-4; a possible D gene is TRBD1 (6 bases). V gave up 4 bases and J gave up 6 bases, with 10 bases separating them. This CDR3 contains 13 residues. From germline, CDR1 is SGHTS and CDR2 YDEGEE.

This rearrangement joins TRBV29-1 to TRBJ2-5, with D possibly called TRBD1 or TRBD2 (6 bases each). Germline V CDR1 and CDR2: SQVTM, ANQGSEA. The V end lost 8 bases, the J end lost 2 bases, and 21 bases lay between the germline ends. The CDR3 has 15 residues. The CDR3 coding sequence is TGCAGCCAAAGGGGGGACGGGGGTCCACAAGAGACCCAGTACTTC. Translation: CSQRGDGGPQETQYF.

This clonotype showed up many times. The J gene is TRBJ1-6, the V gene TRBV11-2; D call uncertain. V was cut by 5 bases and J by 7 bases, with 12 bases left in between. Germline CDR1 reads SGHAT; CDR2 reads FQNNGV. CDR3 length: 14 amino acids. The CDR3 region is CASSERGGNSPLHF. The CDR3 DNA is TGTGCCAGCAGCGAAAGAGGCGGGAATTCACCCCTCCACTTT.

V and J are TRBV15 and TRBJ2-5; 8 nucleotides match TRBD2. The ends lost 5 bases at V and 5 bases at J; junction bases unmatched: 10. The CDR3 runs to 15 residues. Germline CDR1 and CDR2: LNHNV and YYDKDF (reference sequence). The CDR3 region has the DNA TGTGCCACCAGCTCGTCTCGGGGGGGCAATGAGACCCAGTACTTC. It translates to CATSSSRGGNETQYF. Full variable domain (missing parts from reference TRBV15 and TRBJ2-5): DAMVIQNPRYQVTQFGKPVTLSCSQTLNHNVMYWYQQKSSQAPKLLFHYYDKDFNNEADTPDNFQSRRPNTSFCFLDIRSPGLGDTAMYLCATSSSRGGNETQYFGPGTRLLVL.

Of note for this clonotype: The junction and the germline gene differ at one end; a read error may be behind it. The genes are TRBV12-3 or TRBV12-4 and TRBJ1-1; D ambiguous. CDR3 length equals 14 residues. The CDR3 nucleotides read TGTGCCAGCAGTTTAGGTCAGCTAAACACTGGAGCTTTCTTT. Translated, it gives CASSLGQLNTGAFF.

The rearrangement joins TRBV20-1 to TRBJ1-4; D ambiguous. Trimming cost V 0 bases and J 3 bases, with 5 bases left between them. CDR3 length: 13 amino acids. The germline V gene encodes CDR1 DFQATT and CDR2 SNEGSKA (reference sequence). CDR3 DNA sequence: TGCAGTGCTAGAGAGGATCCTAATGAAAAACTGTTTTTT. This encodes CSAREDPNEKLFF.

This rearrangement joins TRBV10-3 to TRBJ2-3, with 10 bases lining up with TRBD1. This CDR3 has 15 amino acids. V shed 6 bases and J 5 bases; nucleotides not matched to a gene: 8. CDR1 and CDR2 from the germline V gene are ENHRY and SYGVKD. This CDR3 is CAIRPDRGQKDTQYF. The DNA of the CDR3 is TGTGCCATCAGACCCGACAGGGGGCAAAAAGATACGCAGTATTTT.

In this sample, this clonotype turned up many times. The chain recombines TRBV10-3 with TRBJ2-7; no definite D call. V dropped 10 bases and J dropped 0 bases, with 7 bases sitting between them. Germline-derived CDR1 and CDR2 are ENHRY and SYGVKD. The CDR3 is made up of 11 amino acids. The CDR3 protein is CATRSSYEQYF. In DNA, the CDR3 is TGTGCCACCCGGAGCTCCTACGAGCAGTACTTC.

In its sample, this clonotype was seen a few times. The CDR3 DNA reads TGTGCCAGCAGCCTCTTGCGGGGGGCGCAGATGAACACTGAAGCTTTCTTT. Amino acid sequence: CASSLLRGAQMNTEAFF. This chain connects TRBV12-3 or TRBV12-4 to TRBJ1-1; D might be TRBD1 (6 bases). This CDR3 is built from 17 residues. V was shortened by 6 bases and J by 0 bases, with 20 bases between the two germline ends.